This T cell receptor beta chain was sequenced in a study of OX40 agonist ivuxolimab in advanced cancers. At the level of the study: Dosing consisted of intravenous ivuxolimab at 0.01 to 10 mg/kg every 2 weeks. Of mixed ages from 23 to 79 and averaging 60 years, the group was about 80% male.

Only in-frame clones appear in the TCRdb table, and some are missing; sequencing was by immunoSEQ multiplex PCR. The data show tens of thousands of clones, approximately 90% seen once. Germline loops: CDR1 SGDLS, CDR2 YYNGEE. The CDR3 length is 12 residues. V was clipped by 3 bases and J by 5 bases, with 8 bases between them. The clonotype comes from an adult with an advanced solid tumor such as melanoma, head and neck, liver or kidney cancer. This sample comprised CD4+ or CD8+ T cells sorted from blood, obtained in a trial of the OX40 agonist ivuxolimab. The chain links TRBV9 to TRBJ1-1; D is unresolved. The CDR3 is CASSATGTEAFF. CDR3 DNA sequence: TGTGCCAGCAGCGCCACCGGTACTGAAGCTTTCTTT.